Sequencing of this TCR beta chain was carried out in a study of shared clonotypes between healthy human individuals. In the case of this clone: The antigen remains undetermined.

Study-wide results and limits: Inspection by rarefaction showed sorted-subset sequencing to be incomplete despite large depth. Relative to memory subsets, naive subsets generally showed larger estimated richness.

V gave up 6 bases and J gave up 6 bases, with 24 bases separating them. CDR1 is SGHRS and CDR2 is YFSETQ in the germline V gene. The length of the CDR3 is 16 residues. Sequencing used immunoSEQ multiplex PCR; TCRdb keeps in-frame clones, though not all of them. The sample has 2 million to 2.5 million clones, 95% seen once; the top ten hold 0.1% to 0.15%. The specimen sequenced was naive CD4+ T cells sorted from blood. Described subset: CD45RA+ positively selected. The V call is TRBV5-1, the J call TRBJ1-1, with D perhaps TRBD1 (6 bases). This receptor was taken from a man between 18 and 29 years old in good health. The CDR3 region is CASNLAPTGQSAEAFF. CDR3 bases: TGCGCCAGCAACCTTGCCCCCACAGGGCAGAGCGCTGAAGCTTTCTTT.